This TCR beta chain was identified in a study of T cells in localized non-small cell lung cancer. Method: immunoSEQ multiplex PCR; TCRdb's copy keeps in-frame clones and lacks some. The sample includes about 54,000 clones, around 83% of them seen just once. V shed 0 bases and J 5 bases; nucleotides not matched to a gene: 8. This CDR3 region has 17 residues. CDR1 is MGHRA, CDR2 YSYEKL, per germline. The TCR originated in an older female donor with stage II squamous cell lung carcinoma. Sequencing used peripheral blood, obtained before any cancer treatment. V gene TRBV4-1 combines with J gene TRBJ2-3; 10 positions agree with TRBD2. CDR3 coding DNA: TGCGCCAGCAGCCAAGATGTAGCGGGGGGAACAAAAGATACGCAGTATTTT. Translating gives CASSQDVAGGTKDTQYF.